This T cell receptor (beta chain) was captured in a study of Ad26.COV2.S vaccination and SARS-CoV-2 variants. Overall study context: The study gave Ad26.COV2.S intramuscularly, once or twice 56 days apart.

The V and J ends lost 0 bases and 4 bases respectively, with 13 bases between them. The CDR3 has 16 amino acids. Germline V gives CDR1 KGHDR, CDR2 SFDVKD. Produced via immunoSEQ multiplex PCR; TCRdb's table is partial and in-frame only. The data contain 200,000 to 250,000 clones, 88% of them seen just once; the ten biggest clones take up about 11%. Specified treatment: around 19 received Ad26.COV2.S at low or high dose, single or two shots; about 5 received placebo; per-sample allocation not given. It was on day 63 after the first vaccine or placebo injection that samples were taken. Expression of Wuhan-strain SARS-CoV-2 spike came from the Ad26 vector that formed the vaccine. Study observations and caveats: Possible underestimation of total T cell responses by the TCR breadth and depth analyses was noted. Measurement of non-spike TCR breadth gave similar results in vaccine and placebo recipients.

On this clone itself: Its target is unknown.

V gene TRBV24-1 combines with J gene TRBJ2-3, with D perhaps TRBD2 (7 bases). Sequences were derived from peripheral blood, sampled in a trial of Ad26.COV2.S vaccine versus placebo. The receptor's source is a person between 18 and 65 years old who received the Ad26.COV2.S COVID-19 vaccine or a placebo. CDR3 residues: CATSDLQRGRADTQYF. The CDR3 nucleotides read TGTGCCACCAGTGATTTGCAGAGGGGGAGGGCAGATACGCAGTATTTT.